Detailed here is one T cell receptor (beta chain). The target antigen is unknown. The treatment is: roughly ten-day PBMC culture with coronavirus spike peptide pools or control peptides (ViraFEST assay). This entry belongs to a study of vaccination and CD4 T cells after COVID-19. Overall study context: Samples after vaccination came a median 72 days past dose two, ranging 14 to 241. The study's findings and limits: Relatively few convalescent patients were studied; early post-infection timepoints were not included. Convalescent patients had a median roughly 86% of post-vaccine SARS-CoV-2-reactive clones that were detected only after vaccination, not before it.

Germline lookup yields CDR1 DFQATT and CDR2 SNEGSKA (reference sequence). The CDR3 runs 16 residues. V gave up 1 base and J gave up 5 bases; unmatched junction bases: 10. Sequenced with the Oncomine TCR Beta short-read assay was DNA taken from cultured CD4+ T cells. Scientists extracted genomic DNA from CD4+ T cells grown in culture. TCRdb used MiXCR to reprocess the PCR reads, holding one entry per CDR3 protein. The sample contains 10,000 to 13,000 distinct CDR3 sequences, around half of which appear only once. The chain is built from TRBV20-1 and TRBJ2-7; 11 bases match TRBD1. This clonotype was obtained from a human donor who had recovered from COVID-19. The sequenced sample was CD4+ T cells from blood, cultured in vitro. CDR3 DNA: TGCAGTGCTAGAGTGGAATGGACAGGGGGCAGACACGAGCAGTACTTC. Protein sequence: CSARVEWTGGRHEQYF.